This T cell receptor (beta chain) was sequenced during a study of blood T cell repertoires in COVID-19. About the study: Acute and convalescent COVID-19 samples came from the United States, Italy and Spain. In each case, the material was cDNA or gDNA derived from T cells, B-cell-depleted T cells, or PBMCs.

As originally analysed: Reference gene primers were amplified, and this amplification served to estimate nucleated cell counts. The repertoire was sequenced with immunoSEQ multiplex PCR; TCRdb's copy has only in-frame clones and lacks some. The V and J calls and clone size were taken over from that table, and D and trimming were inferred from the DNA. The sample carries 58,000 or so clones, under 85% recorded once. This CDR3 has 17 amino acids. V shed 1 base and J shed 4 bases, with 17 bases lying between them. Germline CDR1 is SGHVS and CDR2 is FQNEAQ. The specimen was peripheral blood. This receptor was identified in a woman of 80 years or more with acute or convalescent COVID-19. The chain has TRBV7-8 and TRBJ1-5; D remains unclear. In nucleotides, the CDR3 is TGTGCCAGCAGCTTAGGAGGTATGGCAGAAATTAATCAGCCCCAGCATTTT. Its protein product is CASSLGGMAEINQPQHF.